One TCR beta chain is described in this entry. Its antigen is not known. The sample comes from a study of post-analysis software for immune sequencing data. This CDR3 is built from 16 residues. Trimming at V came to 5 bases and at J to 4 bases, leaving 15 bases not matched to a gene. Germline values: CDR1 DFQATT, CDR2 SNEGSKA (reference sequence). Unique molecular identifiers featured in each of the TCR beta cDNA libraries. One entry per CDR3 protein, called by TCRdb with MiXCR from the PCR reads. The sample lists approximately 690,000 distinct CDR3 sequences, roughly three fifths occurring once. Points from the study as a whole: Higher frequency in patients than in controls was seen for five TRBV segments, with TRBV5-6, TRBV5-1 and TRBV20-1 among them. Analysis by F measure revealed that same-batch samples clustered strongly together.

The rearrangement links TRBV20-1 to TRBJ2-5, with TRBD1 identical over 8 bases. This clonotype was sampled from a girl aged 2 to 9 with multiple sclerosis. Sequenced input: blood. The CDR3 region is CSARTGPLGERETQYF. The CDR3 nucleotides read TGCAGTGCTCGGACAGGGCCTCTTGGGGAGAGAGAGACCCAGTACTTC.